The 2 T cell receptor beta chains given below trace back to one sample, sequenced in a study of shared clonotypes between healthy human individuals. This table comes from immunoSEQ multiplex PCR, and its TCRdb copy is limited to in-frame clones, with some not included. The profile shows approximately 940,000 clones, 76% of them singletons. Input material: memory CD4+ T cells sorted from blood. Stated subset: CD45RA-negative fraction. The receptors stem from a man in his late teens or twenties in good health.

V and J are TRBV18 and TRBJ1-1, with D possibly TRBD1 on 5 matching bases. With 2 bases removed from V and 7 bases from J, the gap between germline ends came to 11 bases. The CDR3 is 13 residues long. Germline CDR1 reads KGHSH; CDR2 reads LQKENI. CDR3 nucleotides: TGTGCCAGCTCACCAACCCCCCAGGGTGAAGCTTTCTTT. Amino acid sequence: CASSPTPQGEAFF.

This clone was seen just once. A much larger clone is a single base away; this may be a read error. J is TRBJ2-7 and V is TRBV5-8; D is unresolved. Per the germline V gene, CDR1 is SGHTS and CDR2 is YDEGEE. V was cut by 3 bases and J by 0 bases, with 1 base left in between. The length of the CDR3 is 11 residues. CDR3 nucleotides: TGTGCCAGCAGCTACTCCTACGAGCAGTACTTC. This codes for CASSYSYEQYF.